The sequence of this T cell receptor beta chain was determined in a study of monozygotic twins with cystic fibrosis. V shed 5 bases, J shed 2 bases, and the junction held 3 bases outside the gene matches. CDR1 is ENHRY and CDR2 is SYGVKD in the germline V gene. The CDR3 runs to 14 residues. Only in-frame clones appear in the TCRdb table, and some are missing; sequencing was by immunoSEQ multiplex PCR. The table has roughly 12,000 clones, over 75% seen once. On this clone: Antigen specificity is unknown.

Study outcomes and limitations: Co-twins had the most similar V usage for 13 of 16 pairs, J for 8.

V and J are TRBV10-3 and TRBJ2-1, with 7 bases matching TRBD1. The specimen sequenced was blood. This sequence was found in a man younger than 30 with cystic fibrosis. The CDR3 DNA reads as TGTGCCATCAGTAACAGGGGACCCTACAATGAGCAGTTCTTC. It specifies CAISNRGPYNEQFF.